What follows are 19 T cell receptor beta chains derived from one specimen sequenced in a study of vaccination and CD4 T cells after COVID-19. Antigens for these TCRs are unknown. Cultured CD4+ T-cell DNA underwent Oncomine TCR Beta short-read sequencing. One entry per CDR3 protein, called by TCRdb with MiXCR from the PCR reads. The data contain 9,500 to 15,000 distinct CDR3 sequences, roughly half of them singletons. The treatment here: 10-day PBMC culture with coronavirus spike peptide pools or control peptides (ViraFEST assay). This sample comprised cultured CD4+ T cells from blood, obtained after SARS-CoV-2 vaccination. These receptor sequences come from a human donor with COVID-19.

CDR3 amino acids: CASSFFAGSESPLHF. Here the CDR3 DNA reads TGTGCCAGCAGTTTCTTCGCAGGGTCGGAATCACCCCTCCACTTT. The rearrangement joins TRBV27 to TRBJ1-6; TRBD1 is a possible D gene (5 bases). Germline V gene lookup returns CDR1 MNHEY and CDR2 SMNVEV (reference sequence). The V gene lost 3 bases and the J gene lost 10 bases, with 16 bases spanning the gap. The CDR3 runs 15 residues.

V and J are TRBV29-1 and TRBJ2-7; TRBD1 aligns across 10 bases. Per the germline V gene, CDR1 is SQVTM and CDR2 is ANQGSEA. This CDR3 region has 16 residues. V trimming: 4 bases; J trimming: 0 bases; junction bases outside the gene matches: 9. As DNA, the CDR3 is TGCAGCGTTGCTTCTGGGACAGGGGTCCTCTCCTACGAGCAGTACTTC. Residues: CSVASGTGVLSYEQYF.

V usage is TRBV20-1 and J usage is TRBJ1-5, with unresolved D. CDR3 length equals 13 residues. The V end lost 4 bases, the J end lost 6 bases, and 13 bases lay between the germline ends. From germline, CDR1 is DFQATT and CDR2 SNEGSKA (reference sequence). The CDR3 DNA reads TGCAGTGCTAAGGGTATGGGCATTCAGCCCCAGCATTTT. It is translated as CSAKGMGIQPQHF.

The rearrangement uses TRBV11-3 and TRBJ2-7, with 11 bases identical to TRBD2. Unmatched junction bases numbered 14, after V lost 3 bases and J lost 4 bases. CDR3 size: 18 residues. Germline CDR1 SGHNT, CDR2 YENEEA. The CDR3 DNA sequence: TGTGCCAGCAGCTTCTCCAAAGGCCTAGCGGGGGGAGTATACGAGCAGTACTTC. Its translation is CASSFSKGLAGGVYEQYF.

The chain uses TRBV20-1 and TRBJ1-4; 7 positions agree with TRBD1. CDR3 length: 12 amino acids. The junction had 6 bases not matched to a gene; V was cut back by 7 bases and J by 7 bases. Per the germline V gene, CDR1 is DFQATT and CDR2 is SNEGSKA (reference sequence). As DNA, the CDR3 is TGCAGTGTAACAGGGGTTGGTGAAAAACTGTTTTTT. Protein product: CSVTGVGEKLFF.

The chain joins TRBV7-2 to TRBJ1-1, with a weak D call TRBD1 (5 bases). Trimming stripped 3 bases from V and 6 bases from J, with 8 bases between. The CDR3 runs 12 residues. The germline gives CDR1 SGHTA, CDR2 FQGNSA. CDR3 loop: CASSFRAPEAFF. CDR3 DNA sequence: TGTGCCAGCAGCTTCAGGGCCCCTGAAGCTTTCTTT.

This CDR3 reads CATSDTHTEAFF. DNA for the CDR3: TGTGCCACCAGTGATACCCACACTGAAGCTTTCTTT. The chain uses TRBV24-1 and TRBJ1-1; no clear D gene. The CDR3 contains 12 residues. Germline values: CDR1 KGHDR, CDR2 SFDVKD. V shed 3 bases and J shed 3 bases, with 4 bases lying between them.

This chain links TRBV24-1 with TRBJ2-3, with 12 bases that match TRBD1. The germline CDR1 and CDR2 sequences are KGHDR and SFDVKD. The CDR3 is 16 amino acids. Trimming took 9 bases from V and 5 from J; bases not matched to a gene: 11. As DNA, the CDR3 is TGTGCCACCGGAATTCCGGGACAGGGGGCCAAAGATACGCAGTATTTT. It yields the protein CATGIPGQGAKDTQYF.

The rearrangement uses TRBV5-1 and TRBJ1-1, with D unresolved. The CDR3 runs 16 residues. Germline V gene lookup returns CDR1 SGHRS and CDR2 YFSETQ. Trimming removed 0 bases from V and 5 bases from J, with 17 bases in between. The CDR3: CASSLAGTLTRTEAFF. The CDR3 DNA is TGCGCCAGCAGCTTGGCCGGCACCCTAACGCGGACTGAAGCTTTCTTT.

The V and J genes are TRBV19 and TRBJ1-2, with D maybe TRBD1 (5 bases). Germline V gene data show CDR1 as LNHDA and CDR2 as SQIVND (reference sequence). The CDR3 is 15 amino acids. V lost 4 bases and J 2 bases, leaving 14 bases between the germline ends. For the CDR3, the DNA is TGTGCCAGTAGTACCGCGGGACTCCTGAACTATGGCTACACCTTC. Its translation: CASSTAGLLNYGYTF.

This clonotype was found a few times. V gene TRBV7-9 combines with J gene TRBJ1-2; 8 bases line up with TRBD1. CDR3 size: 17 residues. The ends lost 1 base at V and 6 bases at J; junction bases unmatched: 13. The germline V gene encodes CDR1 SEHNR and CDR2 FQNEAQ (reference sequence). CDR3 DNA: TGTGCCAGCAGCTTAGTCTTTGGGGCCGACAGGGGTGATGGCTACACCTTC. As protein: CASSLVFGADRGDGYTF.

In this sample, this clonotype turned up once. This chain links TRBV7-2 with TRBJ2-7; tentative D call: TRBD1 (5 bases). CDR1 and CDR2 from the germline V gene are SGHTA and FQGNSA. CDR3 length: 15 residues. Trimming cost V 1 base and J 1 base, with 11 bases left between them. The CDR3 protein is CASSLDRGNSYEQYF. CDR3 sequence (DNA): TGTGCCAGCAGCTTAGATAGGGGTAATTCCTACGAGCAGTACTTC.

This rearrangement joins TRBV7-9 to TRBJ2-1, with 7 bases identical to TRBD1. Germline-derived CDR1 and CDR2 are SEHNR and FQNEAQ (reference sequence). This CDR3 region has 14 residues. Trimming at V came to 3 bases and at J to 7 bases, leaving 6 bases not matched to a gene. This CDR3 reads CASSFWDSRNEQFF. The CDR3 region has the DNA TGTGCCAGCAGCTTTTGGGACAGTCGTAATGAGCAGTTCTTC.

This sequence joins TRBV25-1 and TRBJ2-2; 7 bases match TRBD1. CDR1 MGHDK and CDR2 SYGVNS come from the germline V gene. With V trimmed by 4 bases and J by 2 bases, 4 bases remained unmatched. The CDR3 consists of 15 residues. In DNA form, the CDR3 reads TGTGCCAGCAGTGGGATAGGGGGCAACACCGGGGAGCTGTTTTTT. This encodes CASSGIGGNTGELFF.

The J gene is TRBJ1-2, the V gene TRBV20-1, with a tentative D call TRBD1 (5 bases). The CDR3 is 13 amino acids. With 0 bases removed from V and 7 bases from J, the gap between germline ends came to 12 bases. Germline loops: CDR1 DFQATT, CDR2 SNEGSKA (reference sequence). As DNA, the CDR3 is TGCAGTGCTAGAGATGGGGGGGTGGCTGGCTACACCTTC. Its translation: CSARDGGVAGYTF.

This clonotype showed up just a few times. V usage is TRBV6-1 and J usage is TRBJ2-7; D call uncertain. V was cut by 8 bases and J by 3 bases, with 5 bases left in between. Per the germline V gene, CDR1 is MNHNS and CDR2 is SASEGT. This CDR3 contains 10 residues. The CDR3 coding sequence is TGTGCCAGCGGGGACTACGAGCAGTACTTC. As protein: CASGDYEQYF.

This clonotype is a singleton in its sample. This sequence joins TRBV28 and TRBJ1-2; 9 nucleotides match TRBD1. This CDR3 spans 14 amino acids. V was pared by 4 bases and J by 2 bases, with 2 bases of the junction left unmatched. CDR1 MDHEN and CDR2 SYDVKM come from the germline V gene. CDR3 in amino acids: CASSSGTGNYGYTF. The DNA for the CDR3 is TGTGCCAGCAGTTCCGGGACAGGGAACTATGGCTACACCTTC.

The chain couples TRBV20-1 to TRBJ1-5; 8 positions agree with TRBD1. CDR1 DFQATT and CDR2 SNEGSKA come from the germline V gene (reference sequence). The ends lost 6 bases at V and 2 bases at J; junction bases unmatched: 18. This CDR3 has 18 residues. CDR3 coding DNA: TGCAGTGCCCCCCCCGGACAGGGATTTGGTTGGGGCAATCAGCCCCAGCATTTT. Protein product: CSAPPGQGFGWGNQPQHF.

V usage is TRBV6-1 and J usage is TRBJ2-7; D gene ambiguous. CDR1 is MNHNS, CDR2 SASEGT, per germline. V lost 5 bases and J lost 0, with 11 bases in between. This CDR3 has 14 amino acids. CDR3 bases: TGTGCCAGCAGTCGGACGCCTCCCTCCTACGAGCAGTACTTC. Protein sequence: CASSRTPPSYEQYF.